These 7 T cell receptor beta chains came from one sample sequenced in a study of blood T cell repertoires in COVID-19. Measured with immunoSEQ multiplex PCR; TCRdb has only the in-frame clones, and not every one. This table has around 68,000 clones, roughly 93% appearing once. Sequenced input: peripheral blood. The receptors come from a human donor in a cohort sampled during active COVID-19.

This clone came up once. The V call is TRBV4-1, the J call TRBJ1-3; TRBD1 aligns across 9 bases. The CDR3 runs 15 residues. CDR1 and CDR2 (germline): MGHRA, YSYEKL. The junction had 8 bases not matched to a gene; V was cut back by 3 bases and J by 8 bases. The CDR3 DNA reads as TGCGCCAGCAGCCAGTGGACAGGGGATATAGACACCATATATTTT. Residues: CASSQWTGDIDTIYF.

This chain joins TRBV28 and TRBJ2-1; possibly TRBD2 for D (6 bases). There are 15 residues in the CDR3. CDR1 and CDR2 from the germline V gene are MDHEN and SYDVKM. The V end was cut by 4 bases, the J end by 9 bases, with 19 bases between. CDR3 amino acids: CASSSGDFKVPEQFF. CDR3 DNA sequence: TGTGCCAGCAGTTCGGGGGACTTCAAAGTTCCTGAGCAGTTCTTC.

The chain couples TRBV5-1 to TRBJ1-4; 7 bases line up with TRBD1. The junction had 10 bases not matched to a gene; V was cut back by 0 bases and J by 5 bases. This CDR3 is 17 amino acids long. Per the germline V gene, CDR1 is SGHRS and CDR2 is YFSETQ. The CDR3 protein is CASSLEARQGLNEKLFF. CDR3 sequence (DNA): TGCGCCAGCAGCTTGGAAGCTAGACAGGGCTTAAATGAAAAACTGTTTTTT.

This rearrangement joins TRBV25-1 to TRBJ2-1; 7 bases align to TRBD1. This CDR3 is built from 16 residues. Germline V CDR1 and CDR2: MGHDK, SYGVNS. With 3 bases clipped from V and 4 bases from J, the junction kept 9 bases outside the gene matches. CDR3 region: CASSDTGTESYNEQFF. CDR3 coding DNA: TGTGCCAGCAGTGATACTGGGACAGAGAGTTACAATGAGCAGTTCTTC.

The chain recombines TRBV9 with TRBJ1-2; 8 positions agree with TRBD1. V lost 2 bases, J lost 8 bases, and 14 bases stayed unmatched. The CDR3 contains 16 residues. Per the germline V gene, CDR1 is SGDLS and CDR2 is YYNGEE. CDR3 amino acids: CASSVATGVAAGGYTF. CDR3 in DNA: TGTGCCAGCAGCGTCGCGACAGGGGTAGCGGCGGGCGGCTACACCTTC.

The V gene is TRBV28, the J gene TRBJ2-3; D might be TRBD2 (5 bases). V shed 2 bases and J shed 0 bases, with 9 bases lying between them. Germline loops: CDR1 MDHEN, CDR2 SYDVKM. CDR3 size: 15 residues. The CDR3 loop is CASSLRRTSTDTQYF. CDR3 DNA: TGTGCCAGCAGTTTAAGGAGGACTAGCACAGATACGCAGTATTTT.

DNA of the CDR3: TGCGCCAGCAGCCAAGTTGTCGGGAGAGGAGATACGCAGTATTTT. Protein sequence: CASSQVVGRGDTQYF. The rearrangement uses TRBV4-3 and TRBJ2-3; D is possibly TRBD2 (6 bases). The CDR3 totals 15 residues. Trimming pared 1 base from V and 5 bases from J, leaving 13 bases between. Germline CDR1 LGHNA, CDR2 YSLEER.